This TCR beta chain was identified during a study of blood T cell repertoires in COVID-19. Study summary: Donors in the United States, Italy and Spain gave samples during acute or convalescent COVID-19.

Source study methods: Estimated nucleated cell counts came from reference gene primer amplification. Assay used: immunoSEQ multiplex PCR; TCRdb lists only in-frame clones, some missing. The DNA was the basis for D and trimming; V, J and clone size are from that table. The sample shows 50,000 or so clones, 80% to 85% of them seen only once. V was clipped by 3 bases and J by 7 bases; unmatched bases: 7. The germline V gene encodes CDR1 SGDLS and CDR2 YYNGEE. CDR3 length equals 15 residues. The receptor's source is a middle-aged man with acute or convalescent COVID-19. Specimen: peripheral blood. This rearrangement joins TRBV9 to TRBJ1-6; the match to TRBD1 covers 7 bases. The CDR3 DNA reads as TGTGCCAGCAGCGGCGACAGGGAAGGGAATTCACCCCTCCACTTT. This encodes CASSGDREGNSPLHF.